These T cell receptor beta chains were read from a single sample in a study of blood T cell repertoires in COVID-19. The assay was immunoSEQ multiplex PCR, and TCRdb's table has in-frame clones only and misses some. The sample shows about 180,000 clones, under 85% of them seen only once. Sample: peripheral blood. These receptors were collected from a woman aged 80 or older with acute or convalescent COVID-19. The CDR3 runs from the conserved cysteine through the conserved F or W. The order of the fields is J gene, V gene, CDR3 protein.

TRBJ1-2	TRBV3-1/TRBV3-2	CASSRVLTGGGGYTF
TRBJ2-2	TRBV3-1/TRBV3-2	CASSQDYAGELFF
TRBJ2-2	TRBV2	CASKASSAPVGELFF
TRBJ1-3	TRBV6-6	CASMGSPGNTIYF
TRBJ2-7	TRBV3-1/TRBV3-2	CASSQGEIYEQYF
TRBJ1-5	TRBV6-1	CASSEGGVADGSQPQHF
TRBJ1-4	TRBV18	CASSPPNSEKLFF
TRBJ2-7	TRBV6-5	CASKPGAGVKEQYF
TRBJ2-1	TRBV3-1/TRBV3-2	CASSQTGKSYNEQFF
TRBJ2-7	TRBV29-1	CSVRDGRSSYEQYF
TRBJ1-2	TRBV28	CASRSDYGYTF
TRBJ2-4	TRBV5-4	CASSLVAGGNIQYF
TRBJ2-7	TRBV12-5	CASGLVRQGKYEQYF
TRBJ1-5	TRBV11-3	CASSLGLGSQPQHF
TRBJ2-3	TRBV5-1	CASSFAVAGGSTDTQYF
TRBJ2-3	TRBV20-1	CSAPHTDTQYF
TRBJ2-1	TRBV25-1	CASSETPGTNYNEQFF
TRBJ1-2	TRBV3-1/TRBV3-2	CASSPLGQTYGYTF
TRBJ2-7	TRBV12-3/TRBV12-4	CASSPGGESEQYF
TRBJ2-3	TRBV4-1	CASSQDPSGTSTDTQYF
TRBJ2-7	TRBV29-1	CSDLLARSYEQYF
TRBJ2-4	TRBV19	CASSPRTSGSDLAKNIQYF
TRBJ2-2	TRBV7-3	CASSLNGGTNTGELFF
TRBJ1-3	TRBV5-1	CASSWNGDGQSGNTIYF
TRBJ2-3	TRBV18	CASSPLAGGPTDTQYF
TRBJ1-1	TRBV19	CASLKQGGGAFF
TRBJ1-6	TRBV5-1	CASSLDGVSYNSPLHF
TRBJ2-7	TRBV30	CAWNSLQGYEQYF
TRBJ2-7	TRBV4-1	CASSPDRDPMPYEQYF